Listed below are T cell receptor beta chains from one sample, sequenced in a study of naive and memory T cell subsets. TCRdb passed the UMI-ligation and nested PCR reads through MiXCR, listing each CDR3 protein once. This sample carries fewer than 150,000 distinct CDR3 sequences, approximately 21% of them seen once, and the ten largest clones take roughly 0.68%. The sample comprised naive CD8+ T cells from blood. The source of these receptors is a human donor in good health. The CDR3 runs from the conserved cysteine through the conserved F or W. The D gene is left open where the match is weak. The size field is filled for only some rows; it gives once, few, many or a size class.

clone size,D gene,V gene,J gene,CDR3 protein,CDR3 DNA
NA,NA,TRBV6-5,TRBJ2-3,CASTPEGNTDTQYF,TGTGCCAGCACCCCTGAGGGAAACACAGATACGCAGTATTTT
many,NA,TRBV3-1,TRBJ1-5,CASSQGAYSNQPQHF,TGTGCCAGCAGCCAGGGGGCATATAGCAATCAGCCCCAGCATTTT
NA,NA,TRBV29-1,TRBJ1-1,CSVDGRINEAFF,TGCAGCGTTGATGGCCGAATCAATGAAGCTTTCTTT
NA,TRBD2,TRBV6-5,TRBJ2-5,CASSPQYSAGIVPIQETQYF,TGTGCCAGCAGCCCCCAGTATTCAGCGGGGATAGTCCCGATACAAGAGACCCAGTACTTC
many,TRBD1,TRBV12-3/TRBV12-4,TRBJ1-1,CASSFQGVVNTEAFF,TGTGCCAGCAGTTTTCAGGGGGTCGTGAACACTGAAGCTTTCTTT
few,NA,TRBV20-1,TRBJ1-1,CSAREQGSTEAFF,TGCAGTGCTAGAGAACAAGGAAGTACTGAAGCTTTCTTT
few,TRBD2,TRBV9,TRBJ2-7,CASSPQAGEWGYEQYF,TGTGCCAGCAGCCCGCAAGCGGGAGAATGGGGCTACGAGCAGTACTTC
NA,TRBD1,TRBV27,TRBJ2-7,CASRLTGGPSYEQYF,TGTGCCAGCAGGCTAACAGGGGGCCCCTCCTACGAGCAGTACTTC
NA,NA,TRBV14,TRBJ1-3,CASSSWTDGNTIYF,TGTGCCAGCAGCTCCTGGACAGATGGAAACACCATATATTTT
NA,NA,TRBV7-7,TRBJ2-3,CASSFDSTDTQYF,TGTGCCAGCAGCTTCGACAGCACAGATACGCAGTATTTT
few,NA,TRBV12-3/TRBV12-4,TRBJ1-4,CASSFVSDPNEKLFF,TGTGCCAGCAGTTTTGTGTCGGATCCTAATGAAAAACTGTTTTTT
NA,NA,TRBV5-4,TRBJ2-3,CASRVFGAQHGNTQYF,TGTGCCAGCAGGGTATTTGGGGCGCAACACGGCAATACGCAGTATTTT
NA,NA,TRBV3-1,TRBJ2-5,CASSQDLLQLYF,TGTGCCAGCAGCCAAGATTTGCTTCAGTTGTACTTC
NA,NA,TRBV12-5,TRBJ2-6,CASGLPSRPPESGANVLTF,TGTGCTAGTGGTTTGCCATCACGTCCGCCGGAATCTGGGGCCAACGTCCTGACTTTC
many,NA,TRBV4-3,TRBJ1-1,CASSQVGRWGNTEAFF,TGCGCCAGCAGCCAAGTGGGGCGCTGGGGGAACACTGAAGCTTTCTTT
NA,NA,TRBV27,TRBJ1-1,CASRLAGNTEAFF,TGTGCCAGCAGGCTAGCGGGGAACACTGAAGCTTTCTTT
NA,TRBD2,TRBV20-1,TRBJ2-1,CSARALAYTYNEQFF,TGCAGTGCTAGAGCACTAGCGTACACCTACAATGAGCAGTTCTTC
NA,NA,TRBV20-1,TRBJ2-2,CSARGWFSVGGELFF,TGCAGTGCTAGAGGATGGTTTAGCGTGGGCGGGGAGCTGTTTTTT
few,NA,TRBV28,TRBJ2-7,CASSLAGRPYEQYF,TGTGCCAGCAGTTTAGCGGGGAGGCCCTACGAGCAGTACTTC
NA,NA,TRBV7-9,TRBJ2-1,CASSFPGVREQFF,TGTGCCAGCAGCTTCCCGGGAGTGCGGGAGCAGTTCTTC
NA,NA,TRBV20-1,TRBJ1-2,CSASRRDPPYGYTF,TGCAGTGCCTCCCGCCGGGACCCTCCCTATGGCTACACCTTC
few,NA,TRBV28,TRBJ2-2,CASSTFGSPGELFF,TGTGCCAGCAGTACCTTCGGGAGCCCCGGGGAGCTGTTTTTT
NA,TRBD2,TRBV28,TRBJ2-7,CASKEAGTSEYEQYF,TGTGCCAGCAAAGAGGCCGGGACTAGTGAGTACGAGCAGTACTTC
few,NA,TRBV7-9,TRBJ2-2,CASSPSTGELFF,TGTGCCAGCAGCCCATCCACCGGGGAGCTGTTTTTT
NA,TRBD1,TRBV20-1,TRBJ2-7,CSASDRVSYEQYF,TGCAGTGCTAGCGACAGGGTTTCCTACGAGCAGTACTTC
few,NA,TRBV5-4,TRBJ2-3,CASSLLRQGSTDTQYF,TGTGCCAGCAGCTTGTTGCGGCAGGGGAGCACAGATACGCAGTATTTT
few,NA,TRBV9,TRBJ1-4,CASTPGRANEKLFF,TGTGCCAGCACCCCAGGCAGGGCTAATGAAAAACTGTTTTTT
many,TRBD1,TRBV10-3,TRBJ2-5,CAISRGQGEETQYF,TGTGCCATCAGTCGGGGACAGGGCGAAGAGACCCAGTACTTC
NA,TRBD1,TRBV4-3,TRBJ2-1,CASSLGQGAPLVQFF,TGCGCCAGCAGCTTAGGACAGGGGGCGCCTCTTGTGCAGTTCTTC
NA,NA,TRBV25-1,TRBJ1-1,CASSRSKFGMPEAFF,TGTGCCAGCAGCCGGAGCAAGTTTGGGATGCCTGAAGCTTTCTTT
NA,TRBD1,TRBV28,TRBJ2-7,CASSLNQGEYEQYF,TGTGCCAGCAGCTTAAACCAGGGGGAATACGAGCAGTACTTC
NA,NA,TRBV27,TRBJ1-1,CASSLLSGPNTEAFF,TGTGCCAGCAGTTTACTTTCCGGCCCTAACACTGAAGCTTTCTTT
many,NA,TRBV5-1,TRBJ2-3,CASSYFGDRTDTQYF,TGCGCCAGCAGCTACTTTGGGGATCGTACAGATACGCAGTATTTT
few,TRBD1,TRBV2,TRBJ1-1,CASMGNRGTEAFF,TGTGCCAGCATGGGGAACAGGGGCACTGAAGCTTTCTTT
few,TRBD2,TRBV4-3,TRBJ2-7,CASSRTIVGLAGEFVREQYF,TGCGCCAGCAGCCGCACCATTGTGGGACTAGCGGGAGAATTCGTCAGAGAGCAGTACTTC
few,NA,TRBV6-6,TRBJ1-1,CASSYEGIEAFF,TGTGCCAGCAGTTACGAAGGGATTGAAGCTTTCTTT
few,TRBD1,TRBV27,TRBJ1-2,CASSPRIQGRDYGYTF,TGTGCCAGCAGTCCGAGGATACAGGGGCGAGACTATGGCTACACCTTC
NA,NA,TRBV28,TRBJ1-5,CASRPLMRFSAQHF,TGTGCCAGCAGACCCCTAATGAGGTTTTCGGCCCAGCATTTT
few,NA,TRBV20-1,TRBJ2-4,CSANLGNDIQYF,TGCAGTGCTAATCTCGGGAATGACATTCAGTACTTC
NA,NA,TRBV5-1,TRBJ1-2,CASSLSTGHYGYTF,TGCGCCAGCAGCTTGTCAACAGGGCACTATGGCTACACCTTC
few,TRBD2,TRBV4-3,TRBJ2-1,CASSQERTSYEQFF,TGCGCCAGCAGCCAAGAGCGGACTAGCTATGAGCAGTTCTTC
few,TRBD2,TRBV28,TRBJ2-4,CASSPPGLAPSHIQYF,TGTGCCAGCAGTCCCCCCGGACTAGCCCCCTCTCACATTCAGTACTTC
few,TRBD1,TRBV14,TRBJ2-1,CASNRGQGTYNEQFF,TGTGCCAGCAACAGGGGACAGGGGACCTACAATGAGCAGTTCTTC
NA,TRBD1,TRBV12-5,TRBJ2-3,CASGLVRTGEHTDTQYF,TGTGCTAGTGGTTTGGTACGGACAGGGGAACACACAGATACGCAGTATTTT
once,TRBD2,TRBV12-3/TRBV12-4,TRBJ2-1,CASSFVLSREGQYEQFF,TGTGCCAGCAGTTTCGTACTGTCGCGGGAGGGACAATATGAGCAGTTCTTC
NA,NA,TRBV7-9,TRBJ2-1,CASSPRQGAYNEQFF,TGTGCCAGCAGCCCCCGGCAGGGAGCCTACAATGAGCAGTTCTTC
NA,NA,TRBV7-9,TRBJ1-1,CASSLPGGVTEAFF,TGTGCCAGCAGCTTACCGGGGGGCGTAACTGAAGCTTTCTTT